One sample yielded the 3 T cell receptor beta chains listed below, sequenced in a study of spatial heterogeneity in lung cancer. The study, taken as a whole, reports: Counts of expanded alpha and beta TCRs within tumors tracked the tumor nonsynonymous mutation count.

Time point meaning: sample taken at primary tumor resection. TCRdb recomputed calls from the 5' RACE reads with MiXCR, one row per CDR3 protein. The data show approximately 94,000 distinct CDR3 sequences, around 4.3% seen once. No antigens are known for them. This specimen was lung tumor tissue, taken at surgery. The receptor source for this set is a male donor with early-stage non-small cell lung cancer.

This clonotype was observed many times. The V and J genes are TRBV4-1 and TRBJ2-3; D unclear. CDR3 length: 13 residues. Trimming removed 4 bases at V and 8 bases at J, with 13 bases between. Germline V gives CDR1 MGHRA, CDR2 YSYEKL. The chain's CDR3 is CASSPNSQFTQYF. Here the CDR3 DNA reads TGCGCCAGCAGCCCAAACAGCCAGTTTACGCAGTATTTT.

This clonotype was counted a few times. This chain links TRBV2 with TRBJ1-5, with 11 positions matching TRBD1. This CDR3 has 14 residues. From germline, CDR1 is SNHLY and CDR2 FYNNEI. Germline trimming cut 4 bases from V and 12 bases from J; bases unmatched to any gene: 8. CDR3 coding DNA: TGTGCCAGCAGTGCCGGGACAGGGGGTCTTTTCCAGCATTTT. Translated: CASSAGTGGLFQHF.

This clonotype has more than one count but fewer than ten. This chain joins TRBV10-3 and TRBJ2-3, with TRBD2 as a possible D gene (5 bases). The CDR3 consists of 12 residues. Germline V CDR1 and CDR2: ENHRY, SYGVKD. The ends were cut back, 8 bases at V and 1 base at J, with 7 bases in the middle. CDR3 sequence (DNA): TGTGCCATCGGAGCGGGCACAGATACGCAGTATTTT. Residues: CAIGAGTDTQYF.